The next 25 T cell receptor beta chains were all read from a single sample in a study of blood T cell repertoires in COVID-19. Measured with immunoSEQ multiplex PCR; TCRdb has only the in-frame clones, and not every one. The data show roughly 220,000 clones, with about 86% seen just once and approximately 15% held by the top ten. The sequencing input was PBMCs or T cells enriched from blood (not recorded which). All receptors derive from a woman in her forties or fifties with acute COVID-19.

The CDR3 region has the DNA TGTGCCAGCAGCGTGAGCGGGGAGCTGTTTTTT. As protein: CASSVSGELFF. This chain links TRBV9 with TRBJ2-2; D is unresolved. Trimming removed 2 bases from V and 7 bases from J, with 3 bases in between. CDR1 and CDR2 from the germline V gene are SGDLS and YYNGEE. The CDR3 has 11 residues.

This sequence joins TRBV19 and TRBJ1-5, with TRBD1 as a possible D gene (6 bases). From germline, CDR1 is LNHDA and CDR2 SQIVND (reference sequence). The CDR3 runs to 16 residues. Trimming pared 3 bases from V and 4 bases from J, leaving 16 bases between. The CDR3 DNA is TGTGCCAGTAGTATCTCCACGGGGGGCAAGAATCAGCCCCAGCATTTT. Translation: CASSISTGGKNQPQHF.

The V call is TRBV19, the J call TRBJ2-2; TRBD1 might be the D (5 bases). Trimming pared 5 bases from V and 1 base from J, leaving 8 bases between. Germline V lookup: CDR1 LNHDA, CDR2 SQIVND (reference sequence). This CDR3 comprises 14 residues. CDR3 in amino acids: CASSPQGNTGELFF. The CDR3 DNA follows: TGTGCCAGTAGTCCGCAGGGGAACACCGGGGAGCTGTTTTTT.

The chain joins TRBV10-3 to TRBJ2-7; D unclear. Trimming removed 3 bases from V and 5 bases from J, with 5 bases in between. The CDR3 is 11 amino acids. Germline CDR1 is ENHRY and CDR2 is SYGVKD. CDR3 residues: CAISDFNEQYF. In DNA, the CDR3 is TGTGCCATCAGTGATTTCAACGAGCAGTACTTC.

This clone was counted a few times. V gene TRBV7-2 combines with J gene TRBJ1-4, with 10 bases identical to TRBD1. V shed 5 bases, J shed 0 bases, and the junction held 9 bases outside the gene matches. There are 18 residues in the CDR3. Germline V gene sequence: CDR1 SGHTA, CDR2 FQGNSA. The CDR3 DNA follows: TGTGCCAGCAGCCTAACCGGGACAGGGGCAGCAACTAATGAAAAACTGTTTTTT. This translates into CASSLTGTGAATNEKLFF.

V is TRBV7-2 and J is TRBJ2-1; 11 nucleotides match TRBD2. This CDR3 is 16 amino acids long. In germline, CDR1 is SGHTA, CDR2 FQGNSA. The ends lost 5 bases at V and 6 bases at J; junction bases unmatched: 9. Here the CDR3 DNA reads TGTGCCAGCAGCCCCCGGGGTAGCGGGAGGGCCAATGAGCAGTTCTTC. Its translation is CASSPRGSGRANEQFF. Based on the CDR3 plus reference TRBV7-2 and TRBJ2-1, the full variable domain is GAGVSQSPSNKVTEKGKDVELRCDPISGHTALYWYRQSLGQGLEFLIYFQGNSAPDKSGLPSDRFSAERTGGSVSTLTIQRTQQEDSAVYLCASSPRGSGRANEQFFGPGTRLTVL.

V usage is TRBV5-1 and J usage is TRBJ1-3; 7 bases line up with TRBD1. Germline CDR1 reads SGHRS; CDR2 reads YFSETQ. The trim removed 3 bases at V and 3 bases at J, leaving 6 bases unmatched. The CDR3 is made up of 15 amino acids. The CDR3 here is CASSSSTGVGNTIYF. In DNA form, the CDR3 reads TGCGCCAGCAGCTCCTCTACAGGGGTTGGAAACACCATATATTTT.

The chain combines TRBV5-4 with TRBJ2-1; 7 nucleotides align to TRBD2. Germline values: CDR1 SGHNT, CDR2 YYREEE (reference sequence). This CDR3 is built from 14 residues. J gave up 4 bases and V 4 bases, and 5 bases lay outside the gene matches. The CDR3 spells CASSVTSSYNEQFF. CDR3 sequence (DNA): TGTGCCAGCAGCGTGACTAGCAGTTACAATGAGCAGTTCTTC.

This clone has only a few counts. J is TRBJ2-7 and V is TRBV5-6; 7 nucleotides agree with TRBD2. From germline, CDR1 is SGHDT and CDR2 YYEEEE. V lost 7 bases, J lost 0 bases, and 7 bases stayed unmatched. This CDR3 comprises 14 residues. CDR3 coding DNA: TGTGCCAGCTGGGGGAGGGCTAGCTCCTACGAGCAGTACTTC. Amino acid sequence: CASWGRASSYEQYF.

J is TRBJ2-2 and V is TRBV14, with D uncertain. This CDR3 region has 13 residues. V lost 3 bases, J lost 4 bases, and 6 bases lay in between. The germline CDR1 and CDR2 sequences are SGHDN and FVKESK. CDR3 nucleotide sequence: TGTGCCAGCAGCCATTTGAGCACCGGGGAGCTGTTTTTT. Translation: CASSHLSTGELFF.

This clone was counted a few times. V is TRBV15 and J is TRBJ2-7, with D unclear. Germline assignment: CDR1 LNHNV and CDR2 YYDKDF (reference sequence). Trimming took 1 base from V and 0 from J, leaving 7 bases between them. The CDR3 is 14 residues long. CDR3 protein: CATSRGLSSYEQYF. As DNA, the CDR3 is TGTGCCACCAGCAGAGGCCTGAGCTCCTACGAGCAGTACTTC. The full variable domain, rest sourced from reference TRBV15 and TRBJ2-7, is DAMVIQNPRYQVTQFGKPVTLSCSQTLNHNVMYWYQQKSSQAPKLLFHYYDKDFNNEADTPDNFQSRRPNTSFCFLDIRSPGLGDTAMYLCATSRGLSSYEQYFGPGTRLTVT.

CDR3 in amino acids: CAISPEEEIFSYNEQFF. CDR3 coding DNA: TGTGCCATTTCTCCCGAGGAGGAAATCTTCTCCTACAATGAGCAGTTCTTC. V is TRBV10-3 and J is TRBJ2-1; a weak D match, TRBD2 (5 bases). V lost 9 bases and J lost 0, with 21 bases in between. CDR1 and CDR2 (germline): ENHRY, SYGVKD. The CDR3 is made up of 17 amino acids.

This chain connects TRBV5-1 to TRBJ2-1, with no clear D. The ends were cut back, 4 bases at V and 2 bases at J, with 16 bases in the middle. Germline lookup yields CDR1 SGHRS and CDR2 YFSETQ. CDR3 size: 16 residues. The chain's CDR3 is CASSPIAATTYNEQFF. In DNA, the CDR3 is TGCGCCAGCAGCCCCATTGCGGCTACGACCTACAATGAGCAGTTCTTC.

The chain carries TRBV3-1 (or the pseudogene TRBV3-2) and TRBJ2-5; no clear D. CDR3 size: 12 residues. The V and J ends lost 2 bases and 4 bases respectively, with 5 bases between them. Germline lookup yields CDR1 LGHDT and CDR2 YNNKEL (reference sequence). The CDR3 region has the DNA TGTGCCAGCAGCCAAAACATAGAGACCCAGTACTTC. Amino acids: CASSQNIETQYF.

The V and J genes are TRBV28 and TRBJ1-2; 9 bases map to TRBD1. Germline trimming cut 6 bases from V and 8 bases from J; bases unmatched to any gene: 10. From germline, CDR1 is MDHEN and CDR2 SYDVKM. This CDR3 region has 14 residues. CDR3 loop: CASRTGGWAKGYTF. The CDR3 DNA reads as TGTGCCAGCAGAACAGGGGGCTGGGCGAAAGGCTACACCTTC.

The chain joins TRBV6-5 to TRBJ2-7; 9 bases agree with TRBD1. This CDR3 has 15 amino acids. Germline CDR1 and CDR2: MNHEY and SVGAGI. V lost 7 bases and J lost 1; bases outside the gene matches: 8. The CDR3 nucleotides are TGTGCCAGCATTAATCCGACAGGGGGGTCCTACGAGCAGTACTTC. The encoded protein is CASINPTGGSYEQYF.

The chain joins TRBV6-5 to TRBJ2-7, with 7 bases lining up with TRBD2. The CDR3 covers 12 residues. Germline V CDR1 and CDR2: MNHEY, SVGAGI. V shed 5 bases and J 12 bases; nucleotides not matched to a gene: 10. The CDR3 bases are TGTGCCAGCAGTCCAGGTGGGACTATAAGGTACTTC. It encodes CASSPGGTIRYF.

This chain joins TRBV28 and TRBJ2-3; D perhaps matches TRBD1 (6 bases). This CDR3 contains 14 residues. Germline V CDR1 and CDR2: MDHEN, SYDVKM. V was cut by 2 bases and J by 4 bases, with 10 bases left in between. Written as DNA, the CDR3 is TGTGCCAGCAGTTTAACGGCAGGGGCAGATACGCAGTATTTT. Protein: CASSLTAGADTQYF.

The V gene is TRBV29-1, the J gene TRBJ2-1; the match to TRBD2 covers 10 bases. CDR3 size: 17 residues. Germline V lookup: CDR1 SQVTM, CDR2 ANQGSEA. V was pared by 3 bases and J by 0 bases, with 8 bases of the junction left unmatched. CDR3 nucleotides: TGCAGCGTTGACGGGCTAGCGGGAGAACCCTCCTACAATGAGCAGTTCTTC. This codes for CSVDGLAGEPSYNEQFF.

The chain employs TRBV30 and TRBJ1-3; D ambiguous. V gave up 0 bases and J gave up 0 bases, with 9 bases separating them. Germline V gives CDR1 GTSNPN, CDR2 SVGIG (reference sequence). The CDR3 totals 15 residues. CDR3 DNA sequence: TGTGCCTGGAGTGTATCCTTCTTCTCTGGAAACACCATATATTTT. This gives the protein CAWSVSFFSGNTIYF.

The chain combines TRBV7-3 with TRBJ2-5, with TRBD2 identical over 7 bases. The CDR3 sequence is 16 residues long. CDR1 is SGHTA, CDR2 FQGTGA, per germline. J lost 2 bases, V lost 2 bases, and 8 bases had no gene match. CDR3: CASSLGAGAGQETQYF. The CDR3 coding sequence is TGTGCCAGCAGCTTAGGGGCGGGAGCGGGGCAAGAGACCCAGTACTTC.

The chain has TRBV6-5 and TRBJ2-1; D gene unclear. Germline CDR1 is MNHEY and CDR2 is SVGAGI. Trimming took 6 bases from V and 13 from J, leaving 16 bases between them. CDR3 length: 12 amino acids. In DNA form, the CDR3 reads TGTGCCAGCAGCACCGATAGAGTCCGACAGTTCTTC. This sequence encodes CASSTDRVRQFF.

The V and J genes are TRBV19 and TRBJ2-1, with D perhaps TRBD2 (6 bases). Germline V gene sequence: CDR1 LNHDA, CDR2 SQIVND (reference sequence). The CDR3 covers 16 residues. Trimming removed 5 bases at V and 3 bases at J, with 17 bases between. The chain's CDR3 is CASSLLPGDHYNEQFF. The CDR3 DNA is TGTGCCAGTAGTTTGTTGCCGGGAGACCACTACAATGAGCAGTTCTTC.

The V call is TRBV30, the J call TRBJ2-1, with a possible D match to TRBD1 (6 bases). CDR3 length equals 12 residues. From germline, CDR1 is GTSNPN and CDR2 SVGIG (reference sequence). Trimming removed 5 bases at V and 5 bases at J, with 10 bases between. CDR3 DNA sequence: TGTGCCTGGGACAGGCGAAACAATGAGCAGTTCTTC. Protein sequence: CAWDRRNNEQFF. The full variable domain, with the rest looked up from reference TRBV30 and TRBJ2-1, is SQTIHQWPATLVQPVGSPLSLECTVEGTSNPNLYWYRQAAGRGLQLLFYSVGIGQISSEVPQNLSASRPQDRQFILSSKKLLLSDSGFYLCAWDRRNNEQFFGPGTRLTVL.

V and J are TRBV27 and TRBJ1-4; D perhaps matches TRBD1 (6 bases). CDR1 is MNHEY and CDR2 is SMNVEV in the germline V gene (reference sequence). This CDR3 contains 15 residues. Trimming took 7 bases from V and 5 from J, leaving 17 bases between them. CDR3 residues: CASNRGGARNEKLFF. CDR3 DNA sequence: TGTGCCAGCAATCGGGGGGGGGCGCGCAATGAAAAACTGTTTTTT.